Below are 11 T cell receptor beta chains sequenced from a single sample in a study of T cells after posttransplantation cyclophosphamide. Cells defined as naive were viable CD3+CD4+ or CD3+CD8+ and CCR7+CD45RA+CD45RO-CD95-CD27+CD28+. Sequencing was performed with immunoSEQ multiplex PCR; in TCRdb, only in-frame clones are kept and a portion is missing. The table has more than 15,000 clones, 94% seen once. The sequencing input was naive CD4+ T cells sorted from blood. Receptor source: a woman aged 45-65 years in good health and a related stem cell transplant donor.

The J gene is TRBJ1-1, the V gene TRBV30; 10 positions match TRBD1. The CDR3 runs 14 residues. Germline CDR1 GTSNPN, CDR2 SVGIG (reference sequence). Trimming took 3 bases from V and 2 from J; bases not matched to a gene: 3. CDR3: CAWRSTGGNTEAFF. In DNA form, the CDR3 reads TGTGCCTGGAGGTCGACAGGGGGCAACACTGAAGCTTTCTTT.

This chain's CDR3 is CASNLRQRYTDTQYF. CDR3 bases: TGTGCCAGCAACCTCCGACAAAGGTACACAGATACGCAGTATTTT. The rearrangement joins TRBV28 to TRBJ2-3; D uncertain. V lost 7 bases, J lost 2 bases, and 16 bases lay in between. CDR3 length: 15 residues. CDR1 is MDHEN, CDR2 SYDVKM, per germline. The full variable domain, its missing parts supplied by reference TRBV28 and TRBJ2-3, is DVKVTQSSRYLVKRTGEKVFLECVQDMDHENMFWYRQDPGLGLRLIYFSYDVKMKEKGDIPEGYSVSREKKERFSLILESASTNQTSMYLCASNLRQRYTDTQYFGPGTRLTVL.

The chain recombines TRBV4-1 with TRBJ2-5; D may be TRBD1 (6 bases). CDR3 length equals 13 residues. Trimming pared 8 bases from V and 5 bases from J, leaving 15 bases between. Germline lookup yields CDR1 MGHRA and CDR2 YSYEKL. This CDR3 is CASSRGPRETQYF. The CDR3 DNA follows: TGCGCCAGCTCCAGGGGCCCAAGGGAGACCCAGTACTTC.

The rearrangement uses TRBV27 and TRBJ2-1; 10 positions match TRBD1. Germline V lookup: CDR1 MNHEY, CDR2 SMNVEV (reference sequence). V trimming: 3 bases; J trimming: 1 base; junction bases outside the gene matches: 9. This CDR3 has 18 amino acids. DNA for the CDR3: TGTGCCAGCAGTTTGGGCTTACCGGGACAGGGGTCCTACAATGAGCAGTTCTTC. Its translation: CASSLGLPGQGSYNEQFF.

This chain connects TRBV27 to TRBJ2-7, with D possibly being TRBD1 (6 bases). Between the trimmed V and J ends, which lost 2 bases and 0 bases, there was a span of 11 bases. This CDR3 has 15 amino acids. The V gene's germline CDR1 is MNHEY and CDR2 SMNVEV (reference sequence). CDR3 DNA: TGTGCCAGCAGTTTAAGGGGGACGAACTCCTACGAGCAGTACTTC. Translated, it gives CASSLRGTNSYEQYF.

CDR3 residues: CASRDDRKGAAGYTF. CDR3 coding DNA: TGTGCCAGCAGAGACGATCGAAAAGGGGCGGCTGGCTACACCTTC. The chain recombines TRBV6-4 with TRBJ1-2; weak D call: TRBD1 (5 bases). The germline V gene encodes CDR1 MRHNA and CDR2 SNTAGT. The CDR3 length is 15 residues. V was cut by 6 bases and J by 7 bases, with 21 bases left in between.

The chain is built from TRBV7-3 and TRBJ1-1, with no clear D. V was cut by 0 bases and J by 1 base, with 3 bases left in between. Germline V lookup: CDR1 SGHTA, CDR2 FQGTGA. The CDR3 covers 13 residues. The CDR3 DNA reads TGTGCCAGCAGCTTAACCAAGAACACTGAAGCTTTCTTT. It encodes CASSLTKNTEAFF.

This chain links TRBV6-5 with TRBJ1-5; no firm D call. The CDR3 runs 15 residues. Germline loops: CDR1 MNHEY, CDR2 SVGAGI. V was pared by 5 bases and J by 3 bases, with 14 bases between. CDR3: CASSPRSDSNQPQHF. The CDR3 DNA reads TGTGCCAGCAGTCCGAGAAGCGACTCCAATCAGCCCCAGCATTTT.

V gene TRBV4-1 combines with J gene TRBJ2-7, with 10 bases fitting TRBD1. Trimming removed 4 bases from V and 1 base from J; junction bases left unmatched: 4. This CDR3 contains 15 residues. The V gene's germline CDR1 is MGHRA and CDR2 YSYEKL. Here the CDR3 reads CASSRGQGKSYEQYF. CDR3 bases: TGCGCCAGCAGCCGGGGACAGGGGAAGTCCTACGAGCAGTACTTC.

The chain carries TRBV9 and TRBJ2-7; D unresolved. V shed 2 bases and J shed 2 bases, with 14 bases lying between them. The CDR3 sequence is 15 residues long. CDR1 is SGDLS and CDR2 is YYNGEE in the germline V gene. CDR3 in DNA: TGTGCCAGCAGCGTCGACGGGTCGAAGACCTACGAGCAGTACTTC. Translation: CASSVDGSKTYEQYF.

J is TRBJ1-2 and V is TRBV7-2; 9 bases fit TRBD1. J lost 8 bases, V lost 1 base, and 11 bases had no gene match. Germline V lookup: CDR1 SGHTA, CDR2 FQGNSA. The CDR3 spans 16 residues. CDR3 coding DNA: TGTGCCAGCAGCTTAGTGACAGGGGGAATGTGGTACGGCTACACCTTC. Amino acid sequence: CASSLVTGGMWYGYTF.